This paragraph reports one T cell receptor beta chain. The antigen is not known. One entry per CDR3 protein results from TCRdb running MiXCR on the reads. The data show about 830,000 distinct CDR3 sequences, with roughly 33% seen just once and around 12% held by the top ten. These data come from a study of T cell repertoires in cytomegalovirus infection. Study details: Based on public TCR beta signatures, there were indications of CMV infection and of a matching HLA type.

This CDR3 comprises 13 residues. Germline V gene sequence: CDR1 SGHVS, CDR2 FNYEAQ. V was clipped by 8 bases and J by 7 bases; unmatched bases: 3. Study observations and caveats: Dominating the ex vivo response were TCR beta clonotypes that were CMV-specific and HLA-C-restricted. Carriage of CMV together with the relevant HLA was identifiable through cumulative public TCR beta family frequency.

The clonotype was recovered from a human donor in good health (CMV status not recorded). Some clones in this sample may be carry-over from other donors' samples. The sample was cultured CD8+ T cells from PBMCs, taken from culture after CMV antigen stimulation. The rearrangement uses TRBV7-6 and TRBJ1-6; the match to TRBD1 covers 9 bases. The DNA of the CDR3 is TGTGCCAGCCAGACAGGGGGGAATTCACCCCTCCACTTT. It translates to CASQTGGNSPLHF.